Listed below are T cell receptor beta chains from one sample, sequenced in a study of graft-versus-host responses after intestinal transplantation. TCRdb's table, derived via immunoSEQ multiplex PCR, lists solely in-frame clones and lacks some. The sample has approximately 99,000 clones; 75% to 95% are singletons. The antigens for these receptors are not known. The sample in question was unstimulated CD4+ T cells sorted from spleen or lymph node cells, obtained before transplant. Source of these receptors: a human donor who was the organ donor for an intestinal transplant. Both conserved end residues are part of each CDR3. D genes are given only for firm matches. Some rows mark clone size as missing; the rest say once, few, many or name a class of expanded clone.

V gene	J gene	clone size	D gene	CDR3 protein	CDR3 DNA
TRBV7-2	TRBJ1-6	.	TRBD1	CASSLPQGQGFSPLHF	TGTGCCAGCAGCTTACCCCAGGGACAGGGATTTTCACCCCTCCACTTT
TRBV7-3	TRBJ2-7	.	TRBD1	CASSLTGTAYEQYF	TGTGCCAGCAGCTTAACCGGGACAGCCTACGAGCAGTACTTC
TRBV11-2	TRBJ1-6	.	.	CASSLNRDILHF	TGTGCCAGCAGCTTAAACCGGGACATTCTCCACTTT
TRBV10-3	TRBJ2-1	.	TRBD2	CAISGGLAGGLTNEQFF	TGTGCCATCAGTGGGGGACTAGCGGGGGGGTTAACGAATGAGCAGTTCTTC
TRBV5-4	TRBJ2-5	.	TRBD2	CASSQGLAGGQETQYF	TGTGCCAGCAGCCAGGGACTAGCGGGGGGCCAAGAGACCCAGTACTTC
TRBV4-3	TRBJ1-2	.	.	CASSQDRSRVNYGYTF	TGCGCCAGCAGCCAAGACCGGAGCAGGGTTAACTATGGCTACACCTTC
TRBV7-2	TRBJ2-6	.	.	CASSITQGVSGANVLTF	TGTGCCAGCAGCATAACACAGGGTGTTTCTGGGGCCAACGTCCTGACTTTC
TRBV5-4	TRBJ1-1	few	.	CASSFAQNTEAFF	TGTGCCAGCAGCTTTGCACAGAACACTGAAGCTTTCTTT
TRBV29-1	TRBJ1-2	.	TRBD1	CSVGQGHAGGYGYTF	TGCAGCGTGGGACAGGGACACGCGGGAGGGTATGGCTACACCTTC
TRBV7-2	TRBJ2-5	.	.	CASSFYSETQYF	TGTGCCAGCAGCTTTTATTCAGAGACCCAGTACTTC